Below, 17 T cell receptor beta chains from the same sample are listed, as sequenced in a study of blood T cell repertoires in COVID-19. Clones were read by immunoSEQ multiplex PCR, and TCRdb kept only the in-frame ones, dropping some. The sample records about 90,000 clones, less than 85% being singletons. Sequenced material: peripheral blood. The receptor source for this set is a woman in her 70s with acute or convalescent COVID-19.

This clone was counted ten times or more. The J gene is TRBJ1-4, the V gene TRBV19; weak D call: TRBD1 (5 bases). The ends were cut back, 7 bases at V and 7 bases at J, with 16 bases in the middle. Germline assignment: CDR1 LNHDA and CDR2 SQIVND (reference sequence). The CDR3 runs 14 residues. The DNA for the CDR3 is TGTGCCAGTAACAACGGACGGGGGGTTGAAAAACTGTTTTTT. Encoded protein: CASNNGRGVEKLFF.

The chain combines TRBV12-1 with TRBJ2-1; the table gives TRBD2 as D, unverified against the DNA. TRBV12-1 is reported as a pseudogene. The CDR3 totals 14 residues. The DNA for the CDR3 is TGTGCCAGCAGCCCCGGGGGTCGGAACAATGAGCAGTTCTTC. This codes for CASSPGGRNNEQFF.

This clone was counted only a few times. This chain joins TRBV6-5 and TRBJ1-4, with 9 bases identical to TRBD1. This CDR3 spans 15 amino acids. The J segment lost 5 bases and the V segment lost 6 bases, leaving 7 bases of the junction unmatched. CDR1 and CDR2 from the germline V gene are MNHEY and SVGAGI. The CDR3 sequence: CASSAFGTGNEKLFF. CDR3 nucleotide sequence: TGTGCCAGCAGCGCCTTTGGGACAGGGAATGAAAAACTGTTTTTT.

The V gene is TRBV7-9, the J gene TRBJ1-1, with D tentatively TRBD1 (6 bases). CDR1 SEHNR and CDR2 FQNEAQ come from the germline V gene (reference sequence). The germline V and J ends were trimmed by 6 bases and 1 base, with 15 bases remaining between them. The CDR3 covers 15 residues. The CDR3 nucleotides read TGTGCCAGCAGGCACCCGGGACATTCGAACACTGAAGCTTTCTTT. It translates to CASRHPGHSNTEAFF. Full variable domain (rest looked up from reference TRBV7-9 and TRBJ1-1): DTGVSQNPRHKITKRGQNVTFRCDPISEHNRLYWYRQTLGQGPEFLTYFQNEAQLEKSRLLSDRFSAERPKGSFSTLEIQRTEQGDSAMYLCASRHPGHSNTEAFFGQGTRLTVV.

The CDR3: CSVAGTSGGDTQYF. CDR3 nucleotide sequence: TGCAGCGTTGCCGGGACTAGCGGCGGGGATACGCAGTATTTT. The genes are TRBV29-1 and TRBJ2-3, with TRBD2 matching over 11 bases. CDR3 size: 14 residues. Germline assignment: CDR1 SQVTM and CDR2 ANQGSEA. The ends lost 4 bases at V and 6 bases at J; junction bases unmatched: 6.

The sample holds a few counts of this clone. This chain connects TRBV5-1 to TRBJ2-3, with a possible D match to TRBD2 (5 bases). Germline V gives CDR1 SGHRS, CDR2 YFSETQ. V lost 1 base to trimming and J lost 2 bases, with 8 bases between them. The CDR3 contains 14 residues. The CDR3 DNA follows: TGCGCCAGCAGCTTGCCGGGGAACACAGATACGCAGTATTTT. As protein: CASSLPGNTDTQYF.

The chain has TRBV7-2 and TRBJ2-1; TRBD2 matches at 11 bases. CDR1 SGHTA and CDR2 FQGNSA come from the germline V gene. Trimming cost V 5 bases and J 9 bases; bases outside gene matches: 9. This CDR3 is 15 amino acids long. CDR3 DNA: TGTGCCAGCAGCCCTAGCGGGGGGCTCTACGTTGAGCAGTTCTTC. Its protein product is CASSPSGGLYVEQFF.

CDR3 in amino acids: CASSLDTGSNQPQHF. CDR3 nucleotides: TGTGCCAGCAGCCTCGACACAGGGAGCAATCAGCCCCAGCATTTT. This sequence joins TRBV11-2 and TRBJ1-5; weak D call: TRBD1 (6 bases). The CDR3 length is 15 residues. Trimming pared 5 bases from V and 1 base from J, leaving 12 bases between. CDR1 SGHAT and CDR2 FQNNGV come from the germline V gene.

The chain uses TRBV5-1 and TRBJ2-3; TRBD2 aligns across 10 bases. J was trimmed by 0 bases and V by 4 bases; bases with no gene match: 2. There are 15 residues in the CDR3. Germline loops: CDR1 SGHRS, CDR2 YFSETQ. DNA of the CDR3: TGCGCCAGCAGCCGGACTAGCGGTAGCACAGATACGCAGTATTTT. Translation: CASSRTSGSTDTQYF. Looking up the rest from reference TRBV5-1 and TRBJ2-3 gives the full variable domain: KAGVTQTPRYLIKTRGQQVTLSCSPISGHRSVSWYQQTPGQGLQFLFEYFSETQRNKGNFPGRFSGRQFSNSRSEMNVSTLELGDSALYLCASSRTSGSTDTQYFGPGTRLTVL.

V usage is TRBV5-5 and J usage is TRBJ2-5; D gene ambiguous. The V gene's germline CDR1 is SGHKS and CDR2 YYEKEE (reference sequence). V lost 1 base to trimming and J lost 4 bases, with 8 bases between them. CDR3 length: 13 amino acids. CDR3 coding DNA: TGTGCCAGCAGCTTGCGGAGTACAGAGACCCAGTACTTC. It is translated as CASSLRSTETQYF.

The CDR3 DNA sequence: TGTGCCAGCAGCACGGGGGTGGCAGAGACCCAGTACTTC. Protein product: CASSTGVAETQYF. This chain uses TRBV7-3 with TRBJ2-5, with D perhaps TRBD2 (6 bases). The CDR3 contains 13 residues. V lost 5 bases to trimming and J lost 4 bases, with 11 bases between them. The germline V gene has CDR1 SGHTA and CDR2 FQGTGA.

The rearrangement links TRBV7-2 to TRBJ2-5; TRBD2 matches 12 bases. Unmatched junction bases numbered 3, after V lost 6 bases and J lost 1 base. CDR3 size: 15 residues. Germline CDR1 SGHTA, CDR2 FQGNSA. This chain's CDR3 is CASRSGLAGQETQYF. CDR3 coding DNA: TGTGCCAGCAGATCGGGACTAGCGGGCCAAGAGACCCAGTACTTC.

The chain recombines TRBV6-1 with TRBJ2-1; 8 bases map to TRBD1. The germline V gene has CDR1 MNHNS and CDR2 SASEGT. The ends lost 2 bases at V and 14 bases at J; junction bases unmatched: 8. This CDR3 region has 13 residues. The CDR3 sequence is CASSESRDRTKFF. The CDR3 nucleotides read TGTGCCAGCAGTGAATCCCGGGACAGGACGAAGTTCTTC.

The chain is built from TRBV5-1 and TRBJ1-2; possibly TRBD1 for D (6 bases). CDR3 length equals 14 residues. The germline gives CDR1 SGHRS, CDR2 YFSETQ. The V end was cut by 2 bases, the J end by 4 bases, with 12 bases between. Here the CDR3 DNA reads TGCGCCAGCAGCTTCCTGGACAGTACCTATGGCTACACCTTC. Translating gives CASSFLDSTYGYTF.

V gene TRBV28 combines with J gene TRBJ2-5; 8 bases fit TRBD2. The CDR3 totals 13 residues. The V segment lost 8 bases and the J segment 3 bases; nucleotides outside the gene matches: 5. Per germline, CDR1 MDHEN and CDR2 SYDVKM. The CDR3 protein is CASPGGGEETQYF. In nucleotides, the CDR3 is TGTGCCAGCCCGGGAGGGGGGGAAGAGACCCAGTACTTC. Full variable domain (rest looked up from reference TRBV28 and TRBJ2-5): DVKVTQSSRYLVKRTGEKVFLECVQDMDHENMFWYRQDPGLGLRLIYFSYDVKMKEKGDIPEGYSVSREKKERFSLILESASTNQTSMYLCASPGGGEETQYFGPGTRLLVL.

CDR3 DNA sequence: TGCAGCGTTGAAACAGGGGAAAACTACGAGCAGTACTTC. Amino acid sequence: CSVETGENYEQYF. This chain uses TRBV29-1 with TRBJ2-7; TRBD1 agrees at 7 bases. V was clipped by 2 bases and J by 3 bases; unmatched bases: 4. Germline V CDR1 and CDR2: SQVTM, ANQGSEA. This CDR3 contains 13 residues.

This clone occurred once. The chain is built from TRBV9 and TRBJ1-2, with 7 bases aligning to TRBD1. The CDR3 contains 14 residues. Trimming cost V 0 bases and J 4 bases; bases outside gene matches: 3. In germline, CDR1 is SGDLS, CDR2 YYNGEE. As DNA, the CDR3 is TGTGCCAGCAGCGTAGGGACAGGCCGCTATGGCTACACCTTC. Amino acid sequence: CASSVGTGRYGYTF.